This T cell receptor beta chain is drawn from a study of control samples from healthy donors and cancer patients. Sequencing was performed with immunoSEQ multiplex PCR; in TCRdb, only in-frame clones are kept and a portion is missing. The sample has 100,000 to 150,000 clones, around nine tenths seen once; the top ten hold about 8.7%. V was clipped by 2 bases and J by 8 bases; unmatched bases: 11. The germline CDR1 and CDR2 sequences are MGHRA and YSYEKL. This CDR3 spans 15 amino acids. The source of this sequence is a man aged 35-49 years in good health. The sequenced material came from blood. V usage is TRBV4-1 and J usage is TRBJ1-1; TRBD1 matches 7 bases. The CDR3 DNA is TGCGCCAGCAGCCAACTAGCAGGACAGGCTCGGGAAGCTTTCTTT. It is translated as CASSQLAGQAREAFF.